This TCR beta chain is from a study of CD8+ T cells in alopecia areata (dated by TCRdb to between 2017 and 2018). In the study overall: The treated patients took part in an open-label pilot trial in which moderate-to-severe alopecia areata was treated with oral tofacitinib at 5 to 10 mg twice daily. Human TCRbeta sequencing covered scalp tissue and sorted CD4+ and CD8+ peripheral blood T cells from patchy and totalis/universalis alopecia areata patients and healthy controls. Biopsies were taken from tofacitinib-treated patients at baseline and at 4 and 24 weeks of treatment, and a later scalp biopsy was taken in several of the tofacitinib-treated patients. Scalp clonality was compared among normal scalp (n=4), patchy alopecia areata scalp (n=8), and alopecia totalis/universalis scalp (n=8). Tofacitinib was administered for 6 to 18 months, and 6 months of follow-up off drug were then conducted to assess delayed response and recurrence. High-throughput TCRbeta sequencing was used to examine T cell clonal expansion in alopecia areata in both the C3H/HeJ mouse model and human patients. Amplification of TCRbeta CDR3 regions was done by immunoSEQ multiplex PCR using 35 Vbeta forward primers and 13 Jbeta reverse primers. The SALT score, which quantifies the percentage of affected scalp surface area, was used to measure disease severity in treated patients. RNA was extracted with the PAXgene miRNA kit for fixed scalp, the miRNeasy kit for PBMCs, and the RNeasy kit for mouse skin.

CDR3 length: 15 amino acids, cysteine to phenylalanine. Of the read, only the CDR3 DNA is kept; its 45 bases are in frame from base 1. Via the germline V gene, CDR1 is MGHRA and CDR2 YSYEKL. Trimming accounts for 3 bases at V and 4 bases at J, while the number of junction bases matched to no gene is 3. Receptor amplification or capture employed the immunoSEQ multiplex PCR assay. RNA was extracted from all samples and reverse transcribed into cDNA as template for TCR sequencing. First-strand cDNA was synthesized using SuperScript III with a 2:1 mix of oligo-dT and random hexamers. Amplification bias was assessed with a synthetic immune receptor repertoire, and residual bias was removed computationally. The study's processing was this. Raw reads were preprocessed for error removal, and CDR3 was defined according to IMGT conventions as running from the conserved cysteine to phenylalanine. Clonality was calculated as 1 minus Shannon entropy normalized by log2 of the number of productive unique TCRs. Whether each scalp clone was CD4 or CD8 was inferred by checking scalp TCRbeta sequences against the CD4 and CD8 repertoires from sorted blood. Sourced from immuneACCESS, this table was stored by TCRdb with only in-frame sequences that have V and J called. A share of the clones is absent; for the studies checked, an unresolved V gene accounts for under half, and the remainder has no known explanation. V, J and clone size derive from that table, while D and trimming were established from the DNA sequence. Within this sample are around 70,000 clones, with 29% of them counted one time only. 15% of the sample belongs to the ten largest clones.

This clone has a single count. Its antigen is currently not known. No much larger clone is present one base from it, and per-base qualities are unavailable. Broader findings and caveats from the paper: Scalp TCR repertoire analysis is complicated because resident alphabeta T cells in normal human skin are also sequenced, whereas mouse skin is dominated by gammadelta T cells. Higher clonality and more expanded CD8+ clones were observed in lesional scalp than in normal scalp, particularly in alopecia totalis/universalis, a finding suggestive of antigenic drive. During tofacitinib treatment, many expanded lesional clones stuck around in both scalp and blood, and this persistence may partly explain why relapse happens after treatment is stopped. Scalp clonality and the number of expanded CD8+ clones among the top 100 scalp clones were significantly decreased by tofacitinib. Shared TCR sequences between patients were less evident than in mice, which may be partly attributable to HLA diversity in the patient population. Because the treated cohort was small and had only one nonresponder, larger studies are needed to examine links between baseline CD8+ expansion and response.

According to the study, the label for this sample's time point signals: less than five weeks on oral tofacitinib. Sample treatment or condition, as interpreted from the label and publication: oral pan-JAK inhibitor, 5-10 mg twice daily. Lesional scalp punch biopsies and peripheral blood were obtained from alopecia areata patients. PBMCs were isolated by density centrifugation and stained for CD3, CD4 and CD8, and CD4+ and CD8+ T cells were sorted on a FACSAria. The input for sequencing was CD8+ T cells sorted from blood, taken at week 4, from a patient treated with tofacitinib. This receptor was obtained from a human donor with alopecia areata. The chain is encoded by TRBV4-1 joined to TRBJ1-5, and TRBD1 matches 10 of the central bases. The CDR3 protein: CASSQGQGQNQPQHF. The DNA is TGCGCCAGCAGCCAGGGACAGGGGCAAAATCAGCCCCAGCATTTT.